This entry describes one T cell receptor beta chain. This entry belongs to a study of blood T cell repertoires in COVID-19. Study in general: Some COVID-19 samples were acute and others convalescent; all came from the United States, Italy and Spain. In each case, the material was cDNA or gDNA derived from T cells, B-cell-depleted T cells, or PBMCs.

This CDR3 comprises 15 residues. Trimming cost V 5 bases and J 5 bases; bases outside gene matches: 7. Germline V gene lookup returns CDR1 SGHDT and CDR2 YYEEEE. In the authors' methods: Amplified reference gene primers provided the basis for estimating nucleated cell counts. This table comes from immunoSEQ multiplex PCR, and its TCRdb copy is limited to in-frame clones, with some not included. That table supplies the V and J calls and clone size; D and trimming were determined from the DNA. The sample shows approximately 170,000 clones, 80% to 90% of them seen only once. The sequenced material came from peripheral blood. This clonotype was obtained from a man aged 45-65 years with active or convalescent COVID-19. The chain employs TRBV5-6 and TRBJ2-1; 10 nucleotides align to TRBD2. CDR3 coding DNA: TGTGCCAGCAGTTTTTTAGGGACTAGCGACAATGAGCAGTTCTTC. Translation: CASSFLGTSDNEQFF.